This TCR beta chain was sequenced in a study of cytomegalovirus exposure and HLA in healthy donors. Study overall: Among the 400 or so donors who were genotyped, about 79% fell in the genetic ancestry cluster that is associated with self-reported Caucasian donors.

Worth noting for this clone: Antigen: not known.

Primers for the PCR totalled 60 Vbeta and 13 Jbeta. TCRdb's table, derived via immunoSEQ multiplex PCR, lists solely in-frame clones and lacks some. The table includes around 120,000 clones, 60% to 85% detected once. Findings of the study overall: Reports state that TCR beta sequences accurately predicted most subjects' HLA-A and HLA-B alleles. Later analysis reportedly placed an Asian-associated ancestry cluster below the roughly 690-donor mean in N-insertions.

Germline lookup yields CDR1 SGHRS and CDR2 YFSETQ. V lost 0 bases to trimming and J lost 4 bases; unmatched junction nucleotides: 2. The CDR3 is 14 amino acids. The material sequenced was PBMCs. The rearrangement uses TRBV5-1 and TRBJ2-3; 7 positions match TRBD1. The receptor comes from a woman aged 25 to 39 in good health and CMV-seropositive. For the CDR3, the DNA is TGCGCCAGCAGCTTGGGTCAGGGGGCAGATACGCAGTATTTT. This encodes CASSLGQGADTQYF.